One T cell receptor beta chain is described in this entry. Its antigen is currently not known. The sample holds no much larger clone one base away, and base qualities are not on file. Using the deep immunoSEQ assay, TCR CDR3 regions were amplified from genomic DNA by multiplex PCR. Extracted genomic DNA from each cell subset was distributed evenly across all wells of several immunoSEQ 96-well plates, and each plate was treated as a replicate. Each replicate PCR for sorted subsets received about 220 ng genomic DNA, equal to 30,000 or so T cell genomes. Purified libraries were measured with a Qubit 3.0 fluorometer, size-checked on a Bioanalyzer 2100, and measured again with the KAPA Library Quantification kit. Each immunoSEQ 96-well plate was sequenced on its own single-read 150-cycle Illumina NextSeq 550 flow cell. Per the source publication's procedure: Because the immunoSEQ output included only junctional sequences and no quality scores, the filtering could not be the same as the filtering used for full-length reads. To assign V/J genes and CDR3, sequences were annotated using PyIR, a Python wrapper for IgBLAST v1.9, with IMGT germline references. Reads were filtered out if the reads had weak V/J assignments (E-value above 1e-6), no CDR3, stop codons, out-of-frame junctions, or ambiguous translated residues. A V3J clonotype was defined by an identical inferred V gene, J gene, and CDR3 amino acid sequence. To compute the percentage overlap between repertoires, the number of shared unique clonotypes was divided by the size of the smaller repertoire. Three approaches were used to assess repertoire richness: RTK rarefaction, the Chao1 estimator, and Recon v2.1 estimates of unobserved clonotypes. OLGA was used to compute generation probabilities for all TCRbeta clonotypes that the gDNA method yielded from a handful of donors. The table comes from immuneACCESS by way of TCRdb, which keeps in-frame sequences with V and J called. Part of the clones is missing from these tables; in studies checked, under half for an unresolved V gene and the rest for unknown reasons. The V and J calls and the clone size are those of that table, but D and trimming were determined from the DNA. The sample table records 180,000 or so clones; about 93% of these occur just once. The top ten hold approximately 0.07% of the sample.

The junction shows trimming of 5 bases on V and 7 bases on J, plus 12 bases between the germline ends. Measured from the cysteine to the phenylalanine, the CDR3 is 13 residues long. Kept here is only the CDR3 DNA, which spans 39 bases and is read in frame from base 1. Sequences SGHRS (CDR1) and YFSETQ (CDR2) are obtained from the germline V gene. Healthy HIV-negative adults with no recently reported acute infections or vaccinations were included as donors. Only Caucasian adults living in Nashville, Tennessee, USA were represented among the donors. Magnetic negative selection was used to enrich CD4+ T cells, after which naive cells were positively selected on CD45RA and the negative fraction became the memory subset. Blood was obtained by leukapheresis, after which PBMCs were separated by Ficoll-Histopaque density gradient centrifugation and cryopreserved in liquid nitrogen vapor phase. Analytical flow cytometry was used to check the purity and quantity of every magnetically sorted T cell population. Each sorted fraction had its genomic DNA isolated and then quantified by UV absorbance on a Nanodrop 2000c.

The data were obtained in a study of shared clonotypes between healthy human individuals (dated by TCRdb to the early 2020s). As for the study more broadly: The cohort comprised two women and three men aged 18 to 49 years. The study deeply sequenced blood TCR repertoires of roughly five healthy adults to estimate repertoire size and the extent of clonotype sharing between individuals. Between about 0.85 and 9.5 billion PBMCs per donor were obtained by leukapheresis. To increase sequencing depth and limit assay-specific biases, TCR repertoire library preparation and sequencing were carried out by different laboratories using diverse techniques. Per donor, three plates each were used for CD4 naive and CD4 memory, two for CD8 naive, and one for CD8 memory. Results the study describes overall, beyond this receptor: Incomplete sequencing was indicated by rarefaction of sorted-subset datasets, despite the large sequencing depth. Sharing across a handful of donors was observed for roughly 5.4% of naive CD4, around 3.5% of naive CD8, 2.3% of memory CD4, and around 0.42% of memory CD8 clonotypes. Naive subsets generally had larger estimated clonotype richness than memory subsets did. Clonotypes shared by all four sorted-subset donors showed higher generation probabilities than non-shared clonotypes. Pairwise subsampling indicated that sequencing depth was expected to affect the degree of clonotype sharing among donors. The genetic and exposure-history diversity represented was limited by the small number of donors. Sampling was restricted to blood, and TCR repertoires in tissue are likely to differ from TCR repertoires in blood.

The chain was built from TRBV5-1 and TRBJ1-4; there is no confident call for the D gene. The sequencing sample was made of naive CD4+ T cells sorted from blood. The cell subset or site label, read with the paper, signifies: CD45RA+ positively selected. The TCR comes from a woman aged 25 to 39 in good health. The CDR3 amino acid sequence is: CASRRLQGEKLFF. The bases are TGCGCCAGCAGACGGCTCCAAGGTGAAAAACTGTTTTTT.